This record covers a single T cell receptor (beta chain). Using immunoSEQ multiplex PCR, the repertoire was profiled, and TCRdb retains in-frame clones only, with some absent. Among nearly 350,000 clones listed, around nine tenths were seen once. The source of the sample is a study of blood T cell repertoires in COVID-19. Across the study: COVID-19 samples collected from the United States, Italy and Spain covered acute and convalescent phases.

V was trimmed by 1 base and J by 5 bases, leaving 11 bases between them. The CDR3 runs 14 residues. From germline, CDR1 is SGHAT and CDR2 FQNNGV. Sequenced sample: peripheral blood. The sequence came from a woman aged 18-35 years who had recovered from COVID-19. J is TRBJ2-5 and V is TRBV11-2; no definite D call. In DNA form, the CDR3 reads TGTGCCAGCAGCTTAGGGCCGGGTTGGGAGACCCAGTACTTC. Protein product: CASSLGPGWETQYF.